This entry lists 16 T cell receptor beta chains sequenced from one sample in a study of identifying expanded T cells in peripheral blood. The data were produced by immunoSEQ multiplex PCR, yet TCRdb's version contains in-frame clones alone and is incomplete. The sample contains about 91,000 clones, more than 70% of which appear only once. Sequenced input: blood. The source is a person aged 18 to 75 in good health.

V usage is TRBV6-5 and J usage is TRBJ2-3; D gene ambiguous. V lost 6 bases to trimming and J lost 0 bases, with 7 bases between them. The CDR3 has 13 residues. Germline assignment: CDR1 MNHEY and CDR2 SVGAGI. Here the CDR3 DNA reads TGTGCCAGCAGCGGACCCAGCACAGATACGCAGTATTTT. Translation gives CASSGPSTDTQYF.

This clone appeared a few times. Other DNA sequences in this sample translate to the same CDR3. The genes are TRBV5-1 and TRBJ2-7; D is unclear. Trimming shortened V by 4 bases and J by 4 bases, and 6 bases separated the two germline ends. Germline CDR1 reads SGHRS; CDR2 reads YFSETQ. The CDR3 spans 11 residues. CDR3 DNA sequence: TGCGCCAGCAGCCTGGGATACGAGCAGTACTTC. It yields the protein CASSLGYEQYF. The full variable domain, with the rest looked up from reference TRBV5-1 and TRBJ2-7, is KAGVTQTPRYLIKTRGQQVTLSCSPISGHRSVSWYQQTPGQGLQFLFEYFSETQRNKGNFPGRFSGRQFSNSRSEMNVSTLELGDSALYLCASSLGYEQYFGPGTRLTVT.

Only one count was recorded for this clone. The CDR3: CSVRREGAVTFF. The CDR3 region has the DNA TGCAGCGTTCGACGGGAGGGGGCGGTAACTTTCTTT. J is TRBJ1-1 and V is TRBV29-1, with TRBD1 matching over 7 bases. This CDR3 has 12 residues. Germline lookup yields CDR1 SQVTM and CDR2 ANQGSEA. V was pared by 5 bases and J by 12 bases, with 12 bases of the junction left unmatched.

The CDR3 here is CASSGGSSWETQYF. In nucleotides, the CDR3 is TGCGCCAGCAGTGGAGGGTCGTCGTGGGAGACCCAGTACTTC. V is TRBV10-1 and J is TRBJ2-5, with a possible D match to TRBD2 (5 bases). V was pared by 4 bases and J by 5 bases, with 14 bases between. The CDR3 covers 14 residues. The germline V gene has CDR1 WNHNN and CDR2 SYGVQD (reference sequence).

The rearrangement links TRBV30 to TRBJ2-3; the D is unclear. The V gene's germline CDR1 is GTSNPN and CDR2 SVGIG (reference sequence). CDR3 size: 10 residues. Trimming shortened V by 3 bases and J by 7 bases, and 5 bases separated the two germline ends. CDR3: CAWRANTQYF. As DNA, the CDR3 is TGTGCCTGGAGGGCAAATACGCAGTATTTT.

The J gene is TRBJ2-5, the V gene TRBV7-2, with D perhaps matching TRBD1 or TRBD2 (5 bases each). Looked up from germline, CDR1 is SGHTA and CDR2 is FQGNSA. There are 17 residues in the CDR3. V lost 0 bases and J lost 5, with 19 bases in between. In DNA form, the CDR3 reads TGTGCCAGCAGCTTAGCTAGAAGTAATACGGGGCTGGAGACCCAGTACTTC. This sequence encodes CASSLARSNTGLETQYF. Supplemented by reference TRBV7-2 and TRBJ2-5, the full variable domain reads GAGVSQSPSNKVTEKGKDVELRCDPISGHTALYWYRQSLGQGLEFLIYFQGNSAPDKSGLPSDRFSAERTGGSVSTLTIQRTQQEDSAVYLCASSLARSNTGLETQYFGPGTRLLVL.

This clone was seen only a few times. The chain is built from TRBV7-2 and TRBJ1-2; D not resolved. Germline loops: CDR1 SGHTA, CDR2 FQGNSA. Trimming shortened V by 1 base and J by 4 bases, and 4 bases separated the two germline ends. The CDR3 sequence is 12 residues long. The CDR3 nucleotides are TGTGCCAGCAGCTTAGACGTCTATGGCTACACCTTC. Protein: CASSLDVYGYTF.

The chain is built from TRBV28 and TRBJ2-7; D might be TRBD1 (6 bases). CDR1 and CDR2 (germline): MDHEN, SYDVKM. The CDR3 extends over 15 amino acids. The ends were cut back, 6 bases at V and 0 bases at J, with 15 bases in the middle. The CDR3 DNA reads as TGTGCCAGCAGATCCCTAGGACAGAACTCCTACGAGCAGTACTTC. Translation gives CASRSLGQNSYEQYF. Variable domain in full (rest from reference TRBV28 and TRBJ2-7): DVKVTQSSRYLVKRTGEKVFLECVQDMDHENMFWYRQDPGLGLRLIYFSYDVKMKEKGDIPEGYSVSREKKERFSLILESASTNQTSMYLCASRSLGQNSYEQYFGPGTRLTVT.

The rearrangement joins TRBV5-4 to TRBJ1-2; tentative D call: TRBD1 (6 bases). The germline CDR1 and CDR2 sequences are SGHNT and YYREEE (reference sequence). CDR3 size: 16 residues. The V and J ends lost 2 bases and 6 bases respectively, with 20 bases between them. This chain's CDR3 is CASSFGGGQPGDGYTF. The CDR3 coding sequence is TGTGCCAGCAGCTTTGGGGGAGGACAGCCGGGGGATGGCTACACCTTC. The entire variable domain, with the rest obtained from reference TRBV5-4 and TRBJ1-2, is as follows: ETGVTQSPTHLIKTRGQQVTLRCSSQSGHNTVSWYQQALGQGPQFIFQYYREEENGRGNFPPRFSGLQFPNYSSELNVNALELDDSALYLCASSFGGGQPGDGYTFGSGTRLTVV.

This clone was detected only a few times. CDR3 nucleotide sequence: TGTGCCAGCAGTGAACGGGGGGCAGGGAGGAGCAATCAGCCCCAGCATTTT. This encodes CASSERGAGRSNQPQHF. This chain uses TRBV6-1 with TRBJ1-5; a weak D match, TRBD1 (6 bases). The V end lost 2 bases, the J end lost 1 base, and 15 bases lay between the germline ends. CDR3 length equals 17 residues. Germline CDR1 and CDR2: MNHNS and SASEGT.

The chain recombines TRBV5-1 with TRBJ2-7; D assignment may be TRBD1 or TRBD2 (6 bases each). From germline, CDR1 is SGHRS and CDR2 YFSETQ. Trimming took 3 bases from V and 3 from J, leaving 16 bases between them. The CDR3 is 15 amino acids. CDR3 nucleotide sequence: TGCGCCAGCAGCTGGGGGGCCGGGACACGCTACGAGCAGTACTTC. It translates to CASSWGAGTRYEQYF.

The chain is built from TRBV18 and TRBJ2-3; 8 nucleotides align to TRBD1. Germline V gene lookup returns CDR1 KGHSH and CDR2 LQKENI. Trimming took 0 bases from V and 4 from J; bases not matched to a gene: 6. CDR3 length equals 16 residues. Here the CDR3 reads CASSPPWTGSPDTQYF. DNA for the CDR3: TGTGCCAGCTCACCACCTTGGACAGGGAGCCCAGATACGCAGTATTTT.

The chain recombines TRBV28 with TRBJ1-4; unclear D gene. Trimming took off 1 base at V and 1 base at J, with 13 bases between the two ends. This CDR3 contains 17 residues. Germline loops: CDR1 MDHEN, CDR2 SYDVKM. The CDR3: CASSLYTLRGTNEKLFF. The CDR3 nucleotides are TGTGCCAGCAGTTTATATACCCTGCGGGGAACTAATGAAAAACTGTTTTTT.

This clone was seen only a few times. The J gene is TRBJ2-7, the V gene TRBV19; 8 positions agree with TRBD2. V shed 6 bases, J shed 4 bases, and the junction held 5 bases outside the gene matches. Looked up from germline, CDR1 is LNHDA and CDR2 is SQIVND (reference sequence). The CDR3 runs 13 residues. CDR3 in amino acids: CASSTSGQYEQYF. The CDR3 nucleotides are TGTGCCAGTAGCACTAGCGGACAGTACGAGCAGTACTTC.

The J gene is TRBJ2-7, the V gene TRBV5-1; no firm D call. Germline V gene sequence: CDR1 SGHRS, CDR2 YFSETQ. The CDR3 consists of 11 residues. V dropped 0 bases and J dropped 2 bases, with 0 bases sitting between them. The CDR3 region is CASSLAYEQYF. The CDR3 DNA follows: TGCGCCAGCAGCTTGGCCTACGAGCAGTACTTC. Full variable domain (remainder filled in from reference TRBV5-1 and TRBJ2-7): KAGVTQTPRYLIKTRGQQVTLSCSPISGHRSVSWYQQTPGQGLQFLFEYFSETQRNKGNFPGRFSGRQFSNSRSEMNVSTLELGDSALYLCASSLAYEQYFGPGTRLTVT.

The chain has TRBV7-2 and TRBJ1-1; D ambiguous. The V gene's germline CDR1 is SGHTA and CDR2 FQGNSA. The CDR3 consists of 14 residues. Trimming pared 5 bases from V and 0 bases from J, leaving 10 bases between. CDR3 in DNA: TGTGCCAGCAGCAAAGACTATATGAACACTGAAGCTTTCTTT. Its translation: CASSKDYMNTEAFF.